Included here is one T cell receptor (beta chain) sequence, with context. In the source study's methods: Amplification from reference gene primers served as the basis for estimated nucleated cell counts. Assay: immunoSEQ multiplex PCR; the TCRdb copy retains only in-frame clones and omits some. V, J and clone size reflect that table, while D and trimming were determined from the DNA. The table lists around 37,000 clones, around 87% of them singletons. The data are from a study of blood T cell repertoires in COVID-19. The overall study: The samples span acute and convalescent COVID-19 from the United States, Italy and Spain. The analysed material was cDNA or gDNA that came from T cells, B-cell-depleted T cells, or PBMCs.

This CDR3 comprises 15 residues. Between the trimmed V and J ends, which lost 7 bases and 4 bases, there was a span of 16 bases. CDR1 and CDR2 from the germline V gene are LGHNT and FRNRAP. The sample comprised peripheral blood. This sequence originates from a man in his 60s with acute or convalescent COVID-19. The rearrangement joins TRBV12-5 to TRBJ2-2; D possibly corresponds to TRBD2 (5 bases). This chain's CDR3 is CASAPRVGVTGELFF. CDR3 in DNA: TGTGCTAGTGCCCCTCGAGTCGGGGTCACCGGGGAGCTGTTTTTT.